Presented here are 9 T cell receptor beta chains from one specimen sequenced in a study of beta chain features in type 1 diabetes. Of the isolated RNA, all was reverse transcribed, and so the sequenced material was expressed TCRB transcripts. Only in-frame clones appear in the TCRdb table, and some are missing; sequencing was by immunoSEQ multiplex PCR. The top ten clones hold about 0.02% of a sample with hundreds of thousands of clones, roughly an eighth of them seen once. The antigens for these receptors are not known. The study, taken as a whole, reports: There was a moderate but significant shortening of TCRB CDR3s in all four CD4+ subsets of Type 1 diabetes patients.

Sequenced: naive CD4+ T cells from blood. Receptors were obtained from a man younger than 35 with type 1 diabetes.

This chain uses TRBV30 with TRBJ1-1; D is perhaps TRBD1 (5 bases). In germline, CDR1 is GTSNPN, CDR2 SVGIG (reference sequence). With 0 bases removed from V and 5 bases from J, the gap between germline ends came to 13 bases. CDR3 size: 14 residues. CDR3 nucleotide sequence: TGTGCCTGGAGTGTACAAGGGGCTTGGACTGAAGCTTTCTTT. This encodes CAWSVQGAWTEAFF.

This clone was picked up one time. The chain has TRBV7-9 and TRBJ2-5; 11 nucleotides line up with TRBD2. CDR1 is SEHNR, CDR2 FQNEAQ, per germline (reference sequence). Unmatched junction bases numbered 2, after V lost 5 bases and J lost 3 bases. This CDR3 comprises 14 residues. The CDR3 protein is CASSQGLAEETQYF. The DNA of the CDR3 is TGTGCCAGCAGCCAGGGACTAGCGGAAGAGACCCAGTACTTC. The variable domain in full, completed from reference TRBV7-9 and TRBJ2-5, reads DTGVSQNPRHKITKRGQNVTFRCDPISEHNRLYWYRQTLGQGPEFLTYFQNEAQLEKSRLLSDRFSAERPKGSFSTLEIQRTEQGDSAMYLCASSQGLAEETQYFGPGTRLLVL.

The J gene is TRBJ1-6, the V gene TRBV7-2; 7 nucleotides line up with TRBD1. The germline CDR1 and CDR2 sequences are SGHTA and FQGNSA. The J segment lost 4 bases and the V segment lost 3 bases, leaving 3 bases of the junction unmatched. The CDR3 has 15 residues. In DNA form, the CDR3 reads TGTGCCAGCAGCTTGGGGACAGTATATAATTCACCCCTCCACTTT. Protein sequence: CASSLGTVYNSPLHF.

This clone has just a few counts. The CDR3 region is CASSAEAGRDIQYF. For the CDR3, the DNA is TGTGCCAGCAGTGCTGAGGCCGGGAGGGACATTCAGTACTTC. The V call is TRBV25-1, the J call TRBJ2-4, with 8 bases matching TRBD2. This CDR3 is built from 14 residues. Germline CDR1 is MGHDK and CDR2 is SYGVNS. V lost 4 bases and J lost 8; bases outside the gene matches: 7. The full variable domain, in which reference TRBV25-1 and TRBJ2-4 provide the parts outside the CDR3, is EADIYQTPRYLVIGTGKKITLECSQTMGHDKMYWYQQDPGMELHLIHYSYGVNSTEKGDLSSESTVSRIRTEHFPLTLESARPSHTSQYLCASSAEAGRDIQYFGAGTRLSVL.

The chain recombines TRBV5-1 with TRBJ2-7; 14 positions match TRBD2. Trimming removed 4 bases from V and 3 bases from J; junction bases left unmatched: 6. The CDR3 has 16 residues. CDR1 and CDR2 (germline): SGHRS, YFSETQ. The DNA of the CDR3 is TGCGCCAGCAGCCCCGGACTAGCGGGGGGCATCTACGAGCAGTACTTC. Its protein is CASSPGLAGGIYEQYF. The full variable domain, rest sourced from reference TRBV5-1 and TRBJ2-7, is KAGVTQTPRYLIKTRGQQVTLSCSPISGHRSVSWYQQTPGQGLQFLFEYFSETQRNKGNFPGRFSGRQFSNSRSEMNVSTLELGDSALYLCASSPGLAGGIYEQYFGPGTRLTVT.

The V and J genes are TRBV28 and TRBJ1-6; 11 nucleotides match TRBD1. J gave up 5 bases and V 6 bases, and 3 bases lay outside the gene matches. Germline CDR1 reads MDHEN; CDR2 reads SYDVKM. This CDR3 contains 15 residues. The CDR3 loop reads CASRTGQGDNSPLHF. CDR3 in DNA: TGTGCCAGCAGGACGGGACAGGGGGATAATTCACCCCTCCACTTT.

The CDR3 nucleotides are TGTGCCAGCAGCGTAGCGGGTCTAGCACAAGATACGCAGTATTTT. Protein: CASSVAGLAQDTQYF. The J gene is TRBJ2-3, the V gene TRBV9, with TRBD2 as a possible D gene (5 bases). The V gene's germline CDR1 is SGDLS and CDR2 YYNGEE. The CDR3 has 15 residues. Trimming cost V 0 bases and J 5 bases, with 13 bases left between them.

A few counts support this clone. V gene TRBV7-6 combines with J gene TRBJ2-1, with 8 nucleotides matching TRBD2. Germline V gives CDR1 SGHVS, CDR2 FNYEAQ. The CDR3 is 17 residues long. Trimming at V came to 5 bases and at J to 10 bases, leaving 19 bases not matched to a gene. The CDR3 region is CASSPTPAGGRGGEQFF. CDR3 nucleotide sequence: TGTGCCAGCAGCCCCACCCCGGCGGGGGGCCGGGGAGGGGAGCAGTTCTTC.

The chain combines TRBV5-4 with TRBJ2-5; D possibly matches TRBD1 or TRBD2 (6 bases each). The V gene lost 7 bases and the J gene lost 3 bases, with 19 bases spanning the gap. The germline V gene encodes CDR1 SGHNT and CDR2 YYREEE (reference sequence). CDR3 length: 15 amino acids. The CDR3, as DNA: TGTGCCAGCGGGGGGCGTGCGCCCCGCGAAGAGACCCAGTACTTC. It codes for CASGGRAPREETQYF.